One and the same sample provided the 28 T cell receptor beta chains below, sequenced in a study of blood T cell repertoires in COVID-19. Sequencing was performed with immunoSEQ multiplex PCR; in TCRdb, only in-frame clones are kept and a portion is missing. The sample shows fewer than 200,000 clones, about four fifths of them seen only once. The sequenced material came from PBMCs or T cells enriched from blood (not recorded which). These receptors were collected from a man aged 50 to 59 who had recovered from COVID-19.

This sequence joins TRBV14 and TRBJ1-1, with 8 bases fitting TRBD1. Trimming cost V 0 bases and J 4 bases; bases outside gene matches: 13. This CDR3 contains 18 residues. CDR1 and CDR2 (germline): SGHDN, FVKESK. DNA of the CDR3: TGTGCCAGCAGCCAAGATTTTAGAGTTCTTACAGGGGGCACTGAAGCTTTCTTT. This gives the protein CASSQDFRVLTGGTEAFF. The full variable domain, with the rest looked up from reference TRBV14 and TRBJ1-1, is EAGVTQFPSHSVIEKGQTVTLRCDPISGHDNLYWYRRVMGKEIKFLLHFVKESKQDESGMPNNRFLAERTGGTYSTLKVQPAELEDSGVYFCASSQDFRVLTGGTEAFFGQGTRLTVV.

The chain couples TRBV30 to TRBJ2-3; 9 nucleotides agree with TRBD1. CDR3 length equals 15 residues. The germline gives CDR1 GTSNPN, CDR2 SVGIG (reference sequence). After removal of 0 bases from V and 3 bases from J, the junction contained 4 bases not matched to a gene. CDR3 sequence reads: CAWSVTGGATDTQYF. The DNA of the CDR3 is TGTGCCTGGAGTGTAACAGGGGGCGCGACAGATACGCAGTATTTT.

The CDR3 coding sequence is TGCGCCAGCAGCCAAGGGCAGGGGGCGGCTCAGCCCCAGCATTTT. As protein: CASSQGQGAAQPQHF. The rearrangement uses TRBV4-1 and TRBJ1-5; 8 bases line up with TRBD1. Trimming at V came to 1 base and at J to 6 bases, leaving 5 bases not matched to a gene. The CDR3 consists of 15 residues. Germline-derived CDR1 and CDR2 are MGHRA and YSYEKL.

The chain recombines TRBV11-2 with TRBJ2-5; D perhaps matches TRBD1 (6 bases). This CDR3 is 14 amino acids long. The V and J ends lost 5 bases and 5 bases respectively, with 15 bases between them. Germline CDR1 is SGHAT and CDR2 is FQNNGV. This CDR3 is CASSPTGSRETQYF. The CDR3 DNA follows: TGTGCCAGCAGCCCCACAGGGTCCCGGGAGACCCAGTACTTC.

The DNA of the CDR3 is TGTGCCAGCAGCTTGACAGGGGGGAGAGCTTTCTTT. It translates to CASSLTGGRAFF. The V call is TRBV11-3, the J call TRBJ1-1; 9 bases are shared with TRBD1. Germline CDR1 and CDR2: SGHNT and YENEEA. The CDR3 consists of 12 residues. The ends lost 3 bases at V and 10 bases at J; junction bases unmatched: 3.

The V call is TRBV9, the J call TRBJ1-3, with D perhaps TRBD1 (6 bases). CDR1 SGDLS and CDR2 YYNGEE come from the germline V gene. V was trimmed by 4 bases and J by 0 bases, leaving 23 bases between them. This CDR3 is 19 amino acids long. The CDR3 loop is CASSREQGSRGGSGNTIYF. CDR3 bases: TGTGCCAGCAGCCGGGAACAGGGTAGCAGGGGCGGCTCTGGAAACACCATATATTTT.

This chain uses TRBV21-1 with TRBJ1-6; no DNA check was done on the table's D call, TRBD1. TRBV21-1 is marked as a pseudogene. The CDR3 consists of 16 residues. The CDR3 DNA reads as TGTGCCAGCAGCAAAGTGCAGGGACAGGGCGATTCACCCCTCCACTTT. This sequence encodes CASSKVQGQGDSPLHF.

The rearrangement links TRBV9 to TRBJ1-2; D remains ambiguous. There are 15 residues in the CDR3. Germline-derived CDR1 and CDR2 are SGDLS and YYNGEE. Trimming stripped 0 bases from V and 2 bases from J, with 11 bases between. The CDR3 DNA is TGTGCCAGCAGCGTAGATGAGGTACGAAACTATGGCTACACCTTC. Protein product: CASSVDEVRNYGYTF.

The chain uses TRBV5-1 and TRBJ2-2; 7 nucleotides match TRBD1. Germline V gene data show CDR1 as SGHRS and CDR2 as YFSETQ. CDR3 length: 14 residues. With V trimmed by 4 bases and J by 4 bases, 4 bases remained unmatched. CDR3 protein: CASSPTGATGELFF. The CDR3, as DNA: TGCGCCAGCAGCCCTACAGGGGCCACCGGGGAGCTGTTTTTT.

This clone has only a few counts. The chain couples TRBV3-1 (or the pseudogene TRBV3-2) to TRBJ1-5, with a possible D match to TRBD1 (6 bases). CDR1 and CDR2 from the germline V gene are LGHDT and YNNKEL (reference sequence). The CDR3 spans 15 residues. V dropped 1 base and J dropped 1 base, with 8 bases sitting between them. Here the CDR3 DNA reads TGTGCCAGCAGCCAAGCAGGGGCCAGCAATCAGCCCCAGCATTTT. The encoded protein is CASSQAGASNQPQHF.

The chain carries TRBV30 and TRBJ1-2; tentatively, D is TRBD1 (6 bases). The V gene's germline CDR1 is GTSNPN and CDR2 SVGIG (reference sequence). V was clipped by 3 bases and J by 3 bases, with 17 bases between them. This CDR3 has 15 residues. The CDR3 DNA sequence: TGTGCCTGGAGGAGCGGACAGCCCGGTCACTATGGCTACACCTTC. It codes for CAWRSGQPGHYGYTF.

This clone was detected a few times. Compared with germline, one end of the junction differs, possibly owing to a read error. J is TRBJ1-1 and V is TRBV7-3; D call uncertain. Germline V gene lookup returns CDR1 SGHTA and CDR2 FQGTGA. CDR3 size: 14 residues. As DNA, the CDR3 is TGTGCCAGCAGCCTAACCCCAGCGGGGACTGAAGCTTTCTTT. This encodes CASSLTPAGTEAFF.

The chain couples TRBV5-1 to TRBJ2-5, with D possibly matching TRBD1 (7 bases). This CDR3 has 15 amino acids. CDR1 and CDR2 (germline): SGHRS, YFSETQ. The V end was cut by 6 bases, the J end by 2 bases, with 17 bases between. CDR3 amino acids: CASKAGGQTQETQYF. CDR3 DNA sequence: TGCGCCAGCAAGGCCGGGGGACAGACGCAAGAGACCCAGTACTTC.

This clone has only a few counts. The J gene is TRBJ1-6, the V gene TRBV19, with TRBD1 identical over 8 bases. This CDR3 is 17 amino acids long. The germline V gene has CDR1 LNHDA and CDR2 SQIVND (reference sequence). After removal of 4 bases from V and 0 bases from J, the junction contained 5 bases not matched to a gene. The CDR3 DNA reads TGTGCCAGTAGTAGAAACAGGGGGAGCTCCTATAATTCACCCCTCCACTTT. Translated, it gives CASSRNRGSSYNSPLHF.

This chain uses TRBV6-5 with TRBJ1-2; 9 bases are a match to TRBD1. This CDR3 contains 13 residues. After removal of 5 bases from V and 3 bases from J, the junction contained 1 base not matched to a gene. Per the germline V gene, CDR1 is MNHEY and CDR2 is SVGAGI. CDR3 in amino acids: CASSRQGDYGYTF. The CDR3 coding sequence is TGTGCCAGCAGTCGACAGGGGGACTATGGCTACACCTTC.

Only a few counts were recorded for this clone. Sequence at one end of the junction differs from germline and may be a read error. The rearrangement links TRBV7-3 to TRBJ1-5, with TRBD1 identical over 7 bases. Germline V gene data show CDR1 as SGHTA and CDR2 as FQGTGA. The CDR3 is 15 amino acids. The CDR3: CASSLTGAQNQPQHF. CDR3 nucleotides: TGTGCCAGCAGCCTAACAGGGGCGCAAAATCAGCCCCAGCATTTT. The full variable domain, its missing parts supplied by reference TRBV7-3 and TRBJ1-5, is GAGVSQTPSNKVTEKGKYVELRCDPISGHTALYWYRQSLGQGPEFLIYFQGTGAADDSGLPNDRFFAVRPEGSVSTLKIQRTERGDSAVYLCASSLTGAQNQPQHFGDGTRLSIL.

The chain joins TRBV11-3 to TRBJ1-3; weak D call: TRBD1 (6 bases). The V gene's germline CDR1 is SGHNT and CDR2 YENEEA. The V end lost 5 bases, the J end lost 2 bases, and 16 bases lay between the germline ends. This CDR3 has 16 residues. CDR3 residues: CASSDTGNPPGNTIYF. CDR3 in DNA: TGTGCCAGCAGCGATACAGGGAACCCCCCTGGAAACACCATATATTTT.

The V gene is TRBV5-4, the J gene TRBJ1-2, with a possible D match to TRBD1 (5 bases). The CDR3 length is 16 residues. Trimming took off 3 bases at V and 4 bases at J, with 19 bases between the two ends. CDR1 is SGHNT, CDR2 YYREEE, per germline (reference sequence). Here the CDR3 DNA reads TGTGCCAGCAGCTCAGGAGGACGGGGGGGTATCTATGGCTACACCTTC. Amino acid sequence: CASSSGGRGGIYGYTF.

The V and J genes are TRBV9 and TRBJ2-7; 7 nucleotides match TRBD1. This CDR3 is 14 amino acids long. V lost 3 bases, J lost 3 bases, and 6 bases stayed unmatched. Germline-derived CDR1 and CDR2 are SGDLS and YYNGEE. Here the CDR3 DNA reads TGTGCCAGCAGCGAAAAGGGACAGAGCTACGAGCAGTACTTC. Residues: CASSEKGQSYEQYF. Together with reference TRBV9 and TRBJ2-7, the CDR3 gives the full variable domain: DSGVTQTPKHLITATGQRVTLRCSPRSGDLSVYWYQQSLDQGLQFLIQYYNGEERAKGNILERFSAQQFPDLHSELNLSSLELGDSALYFCASSEKGQSYEQYFGPGTRLTVT.

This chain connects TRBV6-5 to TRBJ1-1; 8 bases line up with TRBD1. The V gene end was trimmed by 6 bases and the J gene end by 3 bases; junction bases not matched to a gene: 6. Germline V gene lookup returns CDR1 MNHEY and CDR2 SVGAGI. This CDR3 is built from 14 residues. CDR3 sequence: CASRWTGRHTEAFF. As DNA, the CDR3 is TGTGCCAGCAGGTGGACAGGGAGGCACACTGAAGCTTTCTTT.

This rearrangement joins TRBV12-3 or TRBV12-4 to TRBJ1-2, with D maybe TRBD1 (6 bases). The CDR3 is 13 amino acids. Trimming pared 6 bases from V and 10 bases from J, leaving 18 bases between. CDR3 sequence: CASRQSAQGYYTF. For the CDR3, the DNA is TGTGCCAGCAGACAGTCTGCTCAGGGGTACTACACCTTC.

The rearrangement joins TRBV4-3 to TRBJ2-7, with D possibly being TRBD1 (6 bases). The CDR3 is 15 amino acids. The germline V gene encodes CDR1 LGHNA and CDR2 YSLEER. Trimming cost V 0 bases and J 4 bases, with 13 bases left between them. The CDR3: CASSQDRQGIYEQYF. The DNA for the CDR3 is TGCGCCAGCAGCCAAGATCGGCAGGGGATATACGAGCAGTACTTC.

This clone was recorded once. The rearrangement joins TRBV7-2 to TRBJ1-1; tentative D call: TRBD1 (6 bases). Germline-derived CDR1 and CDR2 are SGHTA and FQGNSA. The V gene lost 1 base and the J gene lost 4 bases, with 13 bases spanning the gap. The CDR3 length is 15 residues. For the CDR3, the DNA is TGTGCCAGCAGCTTAGATGGGGGGGCTGGCACTGAAGCTTTCTTT. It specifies CASSLDGGAGTEAFF.

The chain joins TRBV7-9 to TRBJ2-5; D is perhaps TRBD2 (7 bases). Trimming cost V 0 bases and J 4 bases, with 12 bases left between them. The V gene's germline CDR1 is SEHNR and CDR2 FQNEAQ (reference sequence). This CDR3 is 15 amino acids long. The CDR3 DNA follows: TGTGCCAGCAGCTTAGCGACGGGGGGCGGAGAGACCCAGTACTTC. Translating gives CASSLATGGGETQYF.

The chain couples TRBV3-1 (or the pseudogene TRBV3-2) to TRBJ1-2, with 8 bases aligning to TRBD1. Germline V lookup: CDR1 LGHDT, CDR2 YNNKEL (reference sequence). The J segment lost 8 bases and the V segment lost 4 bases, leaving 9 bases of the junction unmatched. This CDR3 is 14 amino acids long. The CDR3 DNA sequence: TGTGCCAGCAGCCCTCCGACAGGGGAGAGCGGCTACACCTTC. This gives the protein CASSPPTGESGYTF.

The CDR3 DNA is TGTGCCAGTAGCAGGGAGGGGGGCACCAATTCACCCCTCCACTTT. Protein product: CASSREGGTNSPLHF. The rearrangement links TRBV19 to TRBJ1-6, with D possibly TRBD1 on 6 matching bases. CDR3 length equals 15 residues. The V gene lost 6 bases and the J gene lost 7 bases, with 16 bases spanning the gap. CDR1 is LNHDA, CDR2 SQIVND, per germline (reference sequence).

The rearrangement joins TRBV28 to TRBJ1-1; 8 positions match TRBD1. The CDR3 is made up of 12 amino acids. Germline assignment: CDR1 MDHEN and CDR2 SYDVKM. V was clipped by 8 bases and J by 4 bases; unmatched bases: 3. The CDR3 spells CASRTGGTEAFF. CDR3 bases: TGTGCCAGCCGAACAGGGGGCACTGAAGCTTTCTTT.

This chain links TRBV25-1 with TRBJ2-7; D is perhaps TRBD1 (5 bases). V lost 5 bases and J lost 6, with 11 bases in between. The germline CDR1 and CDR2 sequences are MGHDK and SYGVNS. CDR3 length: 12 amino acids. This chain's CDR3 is CASSPGYGEQYF. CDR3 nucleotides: TGTGCCAGCAGTCCAGGGTATGGCGAGCAGTACTTC.